These 3 T cell receptor beta chains came from one sample sequenced in a study of beta chain bispecific antibodies for T cell cancers. Blood mononuclear cells were expanded for two to three days using either OKT3 anti-CD3 antibody or CD3/CD28 beads. For these receptors, no antigen is known. TCRdb re-analysed the 5' RACE reads in MiXCR, keeping a single row per CDR3 protein. Here the sample spans around 19,000 distinct CDR3 sequences, more than 2% being singletons. Notes on the study in general: Anti-TRBV12 exposure, compared with anti-CD19, reduced the TRBV12-3 proportion of TRBV signal by approximately 99%. Normal T cells contributed less of the targeted TRBV signal than the leukemia cells did.

Sequenced material: healthy donor T cells cultured with leukemia cells, taken from a culture containing a bispecific antibody targeting TCR Vbeta12. Receptor source: a human donor in good health. Some clones in this sample may be carry-over from other donors' samples.

The V gene is TRBV5-6, the J gene TRBJ2-5, with D maybe TRBD2 (6 bases). Looked up from germline, CDR1 is SGHDT and CDR2 is YYEEEE. Trimming shortened V by 4 bases and J by 5 bases, and 12 bases separated the two germline ends. CDR3 length: 13 residues. CDR3 DNA sequence: TGTGCCAGCAGCATCGGGGCGGGGGAGACCCAGTACTTC. It is translated as CASSIGAGETQYF.

Ten or more counts support this clonotype. This chain joins TRBV6-6 and TRBJ2-6; D remains ambiguous. The V end lost 8 bases, the J end lost 2 bases, and 7 bases lay between the germline ends. The V gene's germline CDR1 is MNHNY and CDR2 SVGAGI (reference sequence). The CDR3 is 13 amino acids. The CDR3 bases are TGTGCCAGCTTATATGCTGGGGCCAACGTCCTGACTTTC. Protein: CASLYAGANVLTF.

By sample fraction, this clonotype is medium-sized. V usage is TRBV10-3 and J usage is TRBJ2-2; 8 nucleotides align to TRBD2. Germline CDR1 reads ENHRY; CDR2 reads SYGVKD. The CDR3 totals 20 residues. V shed 6 bases and J 3 bases; nucleotides not matched to a gene: 21. CDR3 DNA sequence: TGTGCCATCAGCACACCATCAGGGTCGCCGGGACTAGTAGACACCGGGGAGCTGTTTTTT. Residues: CAISTPSGSPGLVDTGELFF.